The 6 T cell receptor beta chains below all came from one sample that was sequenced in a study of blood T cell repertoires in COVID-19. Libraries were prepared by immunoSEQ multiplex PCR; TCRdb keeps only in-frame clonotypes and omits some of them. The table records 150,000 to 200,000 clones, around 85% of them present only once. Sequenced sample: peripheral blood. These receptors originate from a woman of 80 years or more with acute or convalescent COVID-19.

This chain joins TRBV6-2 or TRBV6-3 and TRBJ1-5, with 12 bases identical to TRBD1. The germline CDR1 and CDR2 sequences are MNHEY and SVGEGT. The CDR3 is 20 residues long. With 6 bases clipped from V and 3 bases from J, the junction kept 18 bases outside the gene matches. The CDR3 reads CASSYVHGTGGPFSNQPQHF. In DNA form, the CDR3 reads TGTGCCAGCAGCTATGTCCACGGGACAGGGGGCCCTTTTTCCAATCAGCCCCAGCATTTT.

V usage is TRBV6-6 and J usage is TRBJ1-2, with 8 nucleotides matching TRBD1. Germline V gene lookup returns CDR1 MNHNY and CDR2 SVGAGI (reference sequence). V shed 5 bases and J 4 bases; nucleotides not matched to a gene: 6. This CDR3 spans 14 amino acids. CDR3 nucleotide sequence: TGTGCCAGCAGTCCCCAGGGGGCGGGCTATGGCTACACCTTC. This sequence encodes CASSPQGAGYGYTF.

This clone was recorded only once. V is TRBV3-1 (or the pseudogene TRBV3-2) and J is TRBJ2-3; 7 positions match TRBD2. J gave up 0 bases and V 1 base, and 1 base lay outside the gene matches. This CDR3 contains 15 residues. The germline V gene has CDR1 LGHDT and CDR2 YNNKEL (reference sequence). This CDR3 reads CASSQGRGSTDTQYF. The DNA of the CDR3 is TGTGCCAGCAGCCAAGGGCGGGGGAGCACAGATACGCAGTATTTT.

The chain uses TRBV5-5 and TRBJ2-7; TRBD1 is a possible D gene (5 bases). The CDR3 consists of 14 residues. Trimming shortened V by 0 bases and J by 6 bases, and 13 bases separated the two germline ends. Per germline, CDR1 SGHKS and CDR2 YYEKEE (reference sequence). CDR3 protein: CASSLGFGATEQYF. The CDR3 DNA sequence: TGTGCCAGCAGCTTGGGGTTTGGGGCGACCGAGCAGTACTTC.

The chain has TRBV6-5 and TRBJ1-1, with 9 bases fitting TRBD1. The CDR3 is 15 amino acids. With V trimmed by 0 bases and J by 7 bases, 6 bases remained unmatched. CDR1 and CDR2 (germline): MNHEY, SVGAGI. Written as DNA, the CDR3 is TGTGCCAGCAGTTACTCTCCGGGACAGGGCGTTGAAGCTTTCTTT. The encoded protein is CASSYSPGQGVEAFF.

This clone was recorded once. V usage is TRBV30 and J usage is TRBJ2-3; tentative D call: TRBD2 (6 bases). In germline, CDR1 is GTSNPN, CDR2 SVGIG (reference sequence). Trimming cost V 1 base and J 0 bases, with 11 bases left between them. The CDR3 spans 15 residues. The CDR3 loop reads CAWSALAVSTDTQYF. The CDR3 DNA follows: TGTGCCTGGAGTGCCTTAGCGGTTAGCACAGATACGCAGTATTTT.